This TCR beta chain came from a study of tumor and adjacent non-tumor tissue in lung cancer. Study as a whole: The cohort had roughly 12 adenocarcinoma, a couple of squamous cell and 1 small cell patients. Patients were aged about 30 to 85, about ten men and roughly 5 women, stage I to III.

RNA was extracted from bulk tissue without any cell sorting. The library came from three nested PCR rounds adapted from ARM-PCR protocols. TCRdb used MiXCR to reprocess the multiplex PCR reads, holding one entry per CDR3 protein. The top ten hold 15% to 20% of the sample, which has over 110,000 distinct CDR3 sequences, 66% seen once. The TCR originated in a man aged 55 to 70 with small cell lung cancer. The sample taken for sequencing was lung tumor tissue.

The CDR3 region is CSAAPGQGLVRGELFF. The CDR3 DNA reads TGCAGTGCTGCTCCGGGACAGGGGCTGGTCAGAGGGGAGCTGTTTTTT. J is TRBJ2-2 and V is TRBV20-1; 10 positions match TRBD1. V was clipped by 5 bases and J by 8 bases; unmatched bases: 14. The V gene's germline CDR1 is DFQATT and CDR2 SNEGSKA (reference sequence). The CDR3 consists of 16 residues.